This TCR beta chain stems from a study of molecular identifiers for immune sequencing clone quantification. The length of the CDR3 is 12 residues. Germline CDR1 SNHLY, CDR2 FYNNEI. Trimming stripped 11 bases from V and 4 bases from J, with 11 bases between. About this clonotype: Since a much larger clone is just one base distant, this may be a read error.

TCRdb redid the calling of the PCR reads with MiXCR, one entry per CDR3 protein. The sample yields just under 650,000 distinct CDR3 sequences, approximately 20% seen once. V gene TRBV2 combines with J gene TRBJ2-2, with a tentative D call TRBD2 (6 bases). The sample comprised naive CD8+ T cells from blood, with Jurkat cell RNA spiked in. Subset described: FACS-sorted CD8+CD4-CCR7+CD45RA+ naive T cells. This clonotype originated in a human donor in good health. Some libraries in this study had Jurkat cell RNA spiked in. The CDR3 protein is CAGSGVTGELFF. CDR3 bases: TGTGCCGGCTCGGGGGTCACCGGGGAGCTGTTTTTT.